This T cell receptor beta chain was observed in a study of cytomegalovirus exposure and HLA in healthy donors. Whole-study findings and limits: Likely technical artifact: a cluster of highly shared sequence variants.

Comment on this clone: Its antigen remains unidentified. One end of the junction fails to match germline, which may point to a read error.

Researchers ran the PCR with 60 Vbeta and 13 Jbeta primers. Sequencing was performed with immunoSEQ multiplex PCR; in TCRdb, only in-frame clones are kept and a portion is missing. Found here are 90,000 to 120,000 clones, about 79% of them singletons; the top ten hold under 5%. This CDR3 contains 15 residues. Germline V gives CDR1 SGHRS, CDR2 YFSETQ. The receptor comes from a female donor in good health and CMV-seropositive. The sample taken for sequencing was PBMCs. V gene TRBV5-1 combines with J gene TRBJ2-6; possible D gene TRBD1, 5 bases. The CDR3 region is CASSAGASGANGLTF. The CDR3, as DNA: TGCGCCAGCAGCGCTGGAGCCTCTGGGGCCAACGGCCTGACTTTC.